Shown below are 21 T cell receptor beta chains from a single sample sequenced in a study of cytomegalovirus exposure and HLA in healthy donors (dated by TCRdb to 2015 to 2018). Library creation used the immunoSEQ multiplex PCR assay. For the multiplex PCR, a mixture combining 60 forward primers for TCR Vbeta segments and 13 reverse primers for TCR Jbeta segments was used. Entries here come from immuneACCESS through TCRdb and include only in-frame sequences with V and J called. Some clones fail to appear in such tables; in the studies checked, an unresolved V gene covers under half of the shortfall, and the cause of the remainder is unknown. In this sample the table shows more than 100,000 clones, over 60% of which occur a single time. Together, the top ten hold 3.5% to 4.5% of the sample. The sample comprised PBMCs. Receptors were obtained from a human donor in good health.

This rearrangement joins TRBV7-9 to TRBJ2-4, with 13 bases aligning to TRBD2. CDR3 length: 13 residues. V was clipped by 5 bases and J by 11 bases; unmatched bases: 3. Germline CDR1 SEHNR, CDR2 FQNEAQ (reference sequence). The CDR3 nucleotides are TGTGCCAGCAGCCCAGGACTAGCGGGAGTTCAGTACTTC. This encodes CASSPGLAGVQYF.

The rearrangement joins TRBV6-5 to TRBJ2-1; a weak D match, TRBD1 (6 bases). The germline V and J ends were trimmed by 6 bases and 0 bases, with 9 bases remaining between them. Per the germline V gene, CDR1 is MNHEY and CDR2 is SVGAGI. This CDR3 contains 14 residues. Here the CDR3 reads CASSKGGSYNEQFF. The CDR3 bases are TGTGCCAGCAGCAAAGGGGGCTCCTACAATGAGCAGTTCTTC.

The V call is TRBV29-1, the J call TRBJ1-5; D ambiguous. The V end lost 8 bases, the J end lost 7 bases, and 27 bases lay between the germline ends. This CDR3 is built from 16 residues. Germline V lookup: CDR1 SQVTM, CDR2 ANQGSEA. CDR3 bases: TGCAGCCCCGAGGCTCCGGTAACGTCAAGCGGGCAGCCCCAGCATTTT. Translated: CSPEAPVTSSGQPQHF.

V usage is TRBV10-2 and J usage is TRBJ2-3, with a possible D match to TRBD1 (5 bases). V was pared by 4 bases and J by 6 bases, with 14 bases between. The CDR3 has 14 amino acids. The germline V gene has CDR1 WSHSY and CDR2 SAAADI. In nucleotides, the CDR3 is TGCGCCAGCAGTGGGGCAGGGATAGTGGATACGCAGTATTTT. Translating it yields CASSGAGIVDTQYF.

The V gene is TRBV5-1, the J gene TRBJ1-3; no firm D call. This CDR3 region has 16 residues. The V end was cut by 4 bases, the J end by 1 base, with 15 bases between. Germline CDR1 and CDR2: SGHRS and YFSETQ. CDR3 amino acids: CASSINSLVSGNTIYF. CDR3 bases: TGCGCCAGCAGCATAAACTCGCTTGTTTCTGGAAACACCATATATTTT.

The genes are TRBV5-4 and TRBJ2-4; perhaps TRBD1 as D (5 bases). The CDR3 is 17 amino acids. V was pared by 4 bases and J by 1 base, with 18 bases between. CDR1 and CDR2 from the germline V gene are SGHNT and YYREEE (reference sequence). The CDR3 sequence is CASSSPGPLGAKNIQYF. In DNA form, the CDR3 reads TGTGCCAGCAGCAGCCCAGGGCCCCTAGGGGCCAAAAACATTCAGTACTTC.

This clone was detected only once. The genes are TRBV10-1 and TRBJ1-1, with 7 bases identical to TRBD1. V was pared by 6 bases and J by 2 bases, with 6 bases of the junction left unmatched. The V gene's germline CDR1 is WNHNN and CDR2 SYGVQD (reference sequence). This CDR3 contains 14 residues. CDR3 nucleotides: TGCGCCAGCAGCCGGGACAGCCTAAACACTGAAGCTTTCTTT. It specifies CASSRDSLNTEAFF.

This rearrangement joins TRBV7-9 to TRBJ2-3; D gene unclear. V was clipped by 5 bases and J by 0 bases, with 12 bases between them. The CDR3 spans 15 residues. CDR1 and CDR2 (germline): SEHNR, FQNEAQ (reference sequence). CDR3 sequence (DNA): TGTGCCAGCAGCATTCCTCAGGCTAGCACAGATACGCAGTATTTT. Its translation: CASSIPQASTDTQYF.

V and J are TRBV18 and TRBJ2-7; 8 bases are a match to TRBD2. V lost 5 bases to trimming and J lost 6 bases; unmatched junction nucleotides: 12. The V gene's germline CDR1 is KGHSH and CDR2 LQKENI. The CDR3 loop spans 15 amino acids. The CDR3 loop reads CASSGTSTSSGEQYF. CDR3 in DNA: TGTGCCAGCTCAGGGACTAGTACCTCCTCGGGCGAGCAGTACTTC. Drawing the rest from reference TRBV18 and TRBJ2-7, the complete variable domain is NAGVMQNPRHLVRRRGQEARLRCSPMKGHSHVYWYRQLPEEGLKFMVYLQKENIIDESGMPKERFSAEFPKEGPSILRIQQVVRGDSAAYFCASSGTSTSSGEQYFGPGTRLTVT.

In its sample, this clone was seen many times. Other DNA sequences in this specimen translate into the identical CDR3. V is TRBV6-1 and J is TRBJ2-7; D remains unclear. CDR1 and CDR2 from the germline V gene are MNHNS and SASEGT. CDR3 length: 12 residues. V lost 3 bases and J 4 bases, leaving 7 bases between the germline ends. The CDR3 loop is CASSDSSYEQYF. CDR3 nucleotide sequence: TGTGCCAGCAGTGACTCGAGTTACGAGCAGTACTTC.

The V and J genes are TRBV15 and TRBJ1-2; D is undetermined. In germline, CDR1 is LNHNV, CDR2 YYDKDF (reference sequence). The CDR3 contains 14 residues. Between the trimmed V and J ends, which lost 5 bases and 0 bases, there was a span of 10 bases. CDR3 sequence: CATSPEAPNYGYTF. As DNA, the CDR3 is TGTGCCACCAGCCCCGAGGCCCCTAACTATGGCTACACCTTC.

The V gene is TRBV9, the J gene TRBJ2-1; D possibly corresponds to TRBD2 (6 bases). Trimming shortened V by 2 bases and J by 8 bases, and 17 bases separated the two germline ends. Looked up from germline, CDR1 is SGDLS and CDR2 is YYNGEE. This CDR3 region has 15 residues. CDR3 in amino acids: CASSVRGGGAYEQFF. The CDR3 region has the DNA TGTGCCAGCAGCGTGAGGGGCGGAGGGGCCTATGAGCAGTTCTTC. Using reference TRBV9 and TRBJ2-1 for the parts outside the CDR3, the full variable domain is DSGVTQTPKHLITATGQRVTLRCSPRSGDLSVYWYQQSLDQGLQFLIQYYNGEERAKGNILERFSAQQFPDLHSELNLSSLELGDSALYFCASSVRGGGAYEQFFGPGTRLTVL.

CDR3 region: CASSQDWTDVYGYTF. As DNA, the CDR3 is TGTGCCAGCAGCCAAGATTGGACTGATGTCTATGGCTACACCTTC. The rearrangement links TRBV4-2 to TRBJ1-2; D is undetermined. Germline assignment: CDR1 LGHNA and CDR2 YNFKEQ. The CDR3 runs to 15 residues. The V end lost 0 bases, the J end lost 4 bases, and 12 bases lay between the germline ends.

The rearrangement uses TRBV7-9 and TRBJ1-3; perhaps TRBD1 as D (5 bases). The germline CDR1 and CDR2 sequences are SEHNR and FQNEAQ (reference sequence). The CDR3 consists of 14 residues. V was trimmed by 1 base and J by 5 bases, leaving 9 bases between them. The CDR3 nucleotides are TGTGCCAGCAGCTTAGGAAGGGGCAGAAACACCATATATTTT. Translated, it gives CASSLGRGRNTIYF.

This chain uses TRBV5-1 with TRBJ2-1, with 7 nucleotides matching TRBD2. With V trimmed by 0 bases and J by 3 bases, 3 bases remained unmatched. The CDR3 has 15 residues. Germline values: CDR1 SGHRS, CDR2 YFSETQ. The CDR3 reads CASSLGSGDYNEQFF. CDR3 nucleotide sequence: TGCGCCAGCAGCTTGGGAAGCGGGGACTACAATGAGCAGTTCTTC.

The DNA of the CDR3 is TGTGCCACCACAAGACAGGGGAGAGACTATGGCTACACCTTC. The encoded protein is CATTRQGRDYGYTF. V is TRBV28 and J is TRBJ1-2; 8 bases line up with TRBD1. The CDR3 is 14 residues long. Looked up from germline, CDR1 is MDHEN and CDR2 is SYDVKM. Losses at the gene ends were 10 bases for V and 3 bases for J; bases not matched to a gene: 10.

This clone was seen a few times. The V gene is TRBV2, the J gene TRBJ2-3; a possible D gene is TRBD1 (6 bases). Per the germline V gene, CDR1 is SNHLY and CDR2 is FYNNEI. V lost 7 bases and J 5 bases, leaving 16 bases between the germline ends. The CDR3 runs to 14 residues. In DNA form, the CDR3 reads TGTGCCAGCATCGGGGACAAGGGGGTAGATACGCAGTATTTT. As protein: CASIGDKGVDTQYF. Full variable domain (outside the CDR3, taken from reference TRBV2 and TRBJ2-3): EPEVTQTPSHQVTQMGQEVILRCVPISNHLYFYWYRQILGQKVEFLVSFYNNEISEKSEIFDDQFSVERPDGSNFTLKIRSTKLEDSAMYFCASIGDKGVDTQYFGPGTRLTVL.

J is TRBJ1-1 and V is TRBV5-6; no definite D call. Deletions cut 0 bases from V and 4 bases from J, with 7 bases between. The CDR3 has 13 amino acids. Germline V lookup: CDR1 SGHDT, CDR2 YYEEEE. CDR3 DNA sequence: TGTGCCAGCAGCTTGGCCTATTCCACTGAAGCTTTCTTT. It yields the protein CASSLAYSTEAFF.

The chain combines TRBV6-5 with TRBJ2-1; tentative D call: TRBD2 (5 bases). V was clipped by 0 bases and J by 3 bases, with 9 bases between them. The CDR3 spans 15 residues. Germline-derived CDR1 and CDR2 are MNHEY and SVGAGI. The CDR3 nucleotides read TGTGCCAGCAGTTACTCGCGCACTAGCTACAATGAGCAGTTCTTC. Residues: CASSYSRTSYNEQFF.

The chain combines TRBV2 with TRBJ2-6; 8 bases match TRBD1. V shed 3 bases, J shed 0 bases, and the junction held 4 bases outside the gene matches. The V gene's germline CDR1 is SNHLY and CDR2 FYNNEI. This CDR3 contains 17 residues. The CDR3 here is CASSEDRVYSGANVLTF. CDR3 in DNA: TGTGCCAGCAGTGAGGACAGGGTATACTCTGGGGCCAACGTCCTGACTTTC.

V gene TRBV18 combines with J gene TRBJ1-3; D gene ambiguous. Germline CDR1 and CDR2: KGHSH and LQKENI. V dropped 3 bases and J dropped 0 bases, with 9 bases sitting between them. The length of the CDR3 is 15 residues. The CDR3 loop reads CASSPTSLSGNTIYF. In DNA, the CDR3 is TGTGCCAGCTCACCGACAAGTCTCTCTGGAAACACCATATATTTT. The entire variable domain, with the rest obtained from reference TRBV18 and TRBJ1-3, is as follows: NAGVMQNPRHLVRRRGQEARLRCSPMKGHSHVYWYRQLPEEGLKFMVYLQKENIIDESGMPKERFSAEFPKEGPSILRIQQVVRGDSAAYFCASSPTSLSGNTIYFGEGSWLTVV.